The entry below describes one T cell receptor beta chain. Some clones are missing from TCRdb's copy, which holds only in-frame ones; the method was immunoSEQ multiplex PCR. In the table there are 75,000 to 95,000 clones, roughly 84% of which are singletons. This specimen comes from a study of blood T cell repertoires in COVID-19. There are 13 residues in the CDR3. The J segment lost 3 bases and the V segment lost 8 bases, leaving 7 bases of the junction unmatched. Germline V gives CDR1 MNHEY, CDR2 SVGEGT. The clonotype originates from a man aged 60 to 75 with acute or convalescent COVID-19. The J gene is TRBJ2-7, the V gene TRBV6-2 or TRBV6-3, with 7 nucleotides matching TRBD1. Material for sequencing was peripheral blood. CDR3 coding DNA: TGTGCCAGCTGCCGACAGGGTGGCTACGAGCAGTACTTC. It yields the protein CASCRQGGYEQYF.